The next 21 T cell receptor beta chains were all read from a single sample in a study of read filtering for tumor transcriptome and immune sequencing. The library was built from roughly 400 ng RNA with molecular barcoded adaptors for alpha/delta and beta/gamma chains. TCRdb reanalysed the reads using MiXCR and keeps one entry per CDR3 protein. The table shows around 140,000 distinct CDR3 sequences, with about 12% occurring only once. Sequenced material: a population of CD138-negative cells sorted from bone marrow. Receptor source: a donor at least 40 years old with multiple myeloma.

Turning to this clonotype: Sequence at one end of the junction differs from germline and may be a read error. The chain is built from TRBV19 and TRBJ2-7; D not resolved. This CDR3 has 12 residues. Looked up from germline, CDR1 is LNHDA and CDR2 is SQIVND (reference sequence). CDR3 amino acids: CASKGASYEQCF. The CDR3 DNA reads as TGTGCCAGTAAGGGCGCCTCCTACGAGCAGTGCTTC.

This clonotype showed up many times. The V call is TRBV28, the J call TRBJ2-1; the D gene is possibly TRBD1 (6 bases). This CDR3 comprises 12 residues. V lost 2 bases and J 15 bases, leaving 14 bases between the germline ends. Germline V gives CDR1 MDHEN, CDR2 SYDVKM. The CDR3 protein is CASSLRGRETFF. CDR3 DNA: TGTGCCAGCAGTTTAAGGGGGAGAGAGACGTTCTTC.

Many counts were recorded for this clonotype. The chain uses TRBV6-1 and TRBJ1-1, with D possibly being TRBD1 (5 bases). Germline CDR1 and CDR2: MNHNS and SASEGT. The CDR3 sequence is 13 residues long. V dropped 5 bases and J dropped 7 bases, with 14 bases sitting between them. The CDR3 region is CASSPTWGGEAFF. CDR3 bases: TGTGCCAGCAGTCCTACTTGGGGGGGTGAAGCTTTCTTT.

As concerns this clonotype: A read error is possible here, since a much larger clone lies one base away. The V call is TRBV20-1, the J call TRBJ2-7, with 8 nucleotides matching TRBD2. The CDR3 length is 16 residues. Germline lookup yields CDR1 DFQATT and CDR2 SNEGSKA (reference sequence). Trimming at V came to 2 bases and at J to 5 bases, leaving 14 bases not matched to a gene. Here the CDR3 reads CSARYTQAGVGNEQYF. The CDR3 nucleotides are TGCAGTGCTAGATATACACAAGCGGGAGTTGGGAACGAGCAGTACTTC.

The chain links TRBV9 to TRBJ1-2; 7 nucleotides line up with TRBD1. The CDR3 loop spans 16 amino acids. Losses at the gene ends were 3 bases for V and 3 bases for J; bases not matched to a gene: 11. CDR1 SGDLS and CDR2 YYNGEE come from the germline V gene. DNA for the CDR3: TGTGCCAGCAGCGAGGCCGCCAGGGGGGGCGACTATGGCTACACCTTC. Its translation is CASSEAARGGDYGYTF.

This clonotype has ten or more counts. This sequence joins TRBV7-2 and TRBJ1-1; D is perhaps TRBD1 (6 bases). The length of the CDR3 is 15 residues. Germline lookup yields CDR1 SGHTA and CDR2 FQGNSA. V was clipped by 4 bases and J by 4 bases, with 16 bases between them. This CDR3 reads CASSSSRDMVTEAFF. The CDR3 DNA reads as TGTGCCAGCAGCTCCAGCCGGGACATGGTCACTGAAGCTTTCTTT.

This clonotype was counted once. This rearrangement joins TRBV20-1 to TRBJ1-5; tentatively, D is TRBD1 (6 bases). The CDR3 is made up of 11 amino acids. Germline V gene lookup returns CDR1 DFQATT and CDR2 SNEGSKA (reference sequence). V was pared by 5 bases and J by 7 bases, with 9 bases between. CDR3 protein: CSAGGDQPQHF. CDR3 in DNA: TGCAGTGCTGGGGGCGACCAGCCCCAGCATTTT.

This clonotype has ten or more counts. The rearrangement joins TRBV12-3 or TRBV12-4 to TRBJ1-5; maybe TRBD1 (5 bases). The V and J ends lost 4 bases and 5 bases respectively, with 18 bases between them. This CDR3 has 16 amino acids. CDR3 in amino acids: CASSSLGQAGDQPQHF. The CDR3 DNA is TGTGCCAGCAGTTCCCTGGGGCAGGCCGGAGATCAGCCCCAGCATTTT.

The chain carries TRBV20-1 and TRBJ2-5; 7 nucleotides line up with TRBD2. CDR3 length: 15 residues. Germline trimming cut 0 bases from V and 1 base from J; bases unmatched to any gene: 5. In germline, CDR1 is DFQATT, CDR2 SNEGSKA (reference sequence). The CDR3 nucleotides are TGCAGTGCTAGAGACGCCCTAGCGGCCCAAGAGACCCAGTACTTC. It specifies CSARDALAAQETQYF.

This clonotype was recorded many times. The chain joins TRBV4-3 to TRBJ2-3, with 11 bases fitting TRBD2. V lost 0 bases, J lost 3 bases, and 5 bases stayed unmatched. This CDR3 is 17 amino acids long. Germline V gene data show CDR1 as LGHNA and CDR2 as YSLEER. CDR3 coding DNA: TGCGCCAGCAGCCAAGAACTAGCGGGAGTGGGGACAGATACGCAGTATTTT. Translating gives CASSQELAGVGTDTQYF.

Many counts were recorded for this clonotype. V is TRBV12-3 or TRBV12-4 and J is TRBJ2-7; possible D gene TRBD1, 5 bases. The CDR3 consists of 15 residues. Deletions cut 3 bases from V and 3 bases from J, with 15 bases between. DNA for the CDR3: TGTGCCAGCAGTTTCCGTCAAGGGGTTATCTACGAGCAGTACTTC. Protein product: CASSFRQGVIYEQYF.

This clonotype appeared many times. The chain joins TRBV7-2 to TRBJ2-3; D might be TRBD1 (6 bases). The CDR3 has 15 residues. CDR1 is SGHTA and CDR2 is FQGNSA in the germline V gene. V lost 1 base, J lost 1 base, and 9 bases lay in between. Here the CDR3 reads CASSLDSGGTDTQYF. CDR3 nucleotide sequence: TGTGCCAGCAGCTTAGATTCAGGGGGCACAGATACGCAGTATTTT.

Notes on this clonotype: A much larger clone differs from this one at a single base, so this may be a read error. The chain joins TRBV29-1 to TRBJ1-2; D is unclear. Germline-derived CDR1 and CDR2 are SQVTM and ANQGSEA. The CDR3 contains 11 residues. CDR3 residues: CSADGYYDYTF. The CDR3 DNA sequence: TGCAGCGCTGACGGTTACTATGACTACACCTTC.

With respect to this clonotype: A much larger clone is a single base away; this may be a read error. The chain joins TRBV6-2 or TRBV6-3 to TRBJ2-7; 7 bases are shared with TRBD1. V lost 7 bases, J lost 4 bases, and 13 bases stayed unmatched. Germline V gene sequence: CDR1 MNHEY, CDR2 SVGEGT. The CDR3 spans 15 residues. This CDR3 is CASNYDGTATYEQYF. CDR3 coding DNA: TGTGCCAGCAATTATGACGGGACAGCGACATACGAGCAGTACTTC.

There are many counts of this clonotype. This rearrangement joins TRBV18 to TRBJ2-5; D remains ambiguous. The ends were cut back, 1 base at V and 5 bases at J, with 14 bases in the middle. Per germline, CDR1 KGHSH and CDR2 LQKENI. The CDR3 totals 15 residues. CDR3 sequence reads: CASSPQTGRTETQYF. Written as DNA, the CDR3 is TGTGCCAGCTCACCACAGACGGGCAGAACGGAGACCCAGTACTTC.

The chain has TRBV7-3 and TRBJ2-1; TRBD1 is a possible D gene (5 bases). Germline V lookup: CDR1 SGHTA, CDR2 FQGTGA. V lost 3 bases to trimming and J lost 4 bases, with 13 bases between them. The CDR3 runs to 15 residues. CDR3 protein: CASSFGRVRYNEQFF. The DNA of the CDR3 is TGTGCCAGCAGCTTCGGCAGGGTGCGGTACAATGAGCAGTTCTTC. The variable domain in full, completed from reference TRBV7-3 and TRBJ2-1, reads GAGVSQTPSNKVTEKGKYVELRCDPISGHTALYWYRQSLGQGPEFLIYFQGTGAADDSGLPNDRFFAVRPEGSVSTLKIQRTERGDSAVYLCASSFGRVRYNEQFFGPGTRLTVL.

The chain joins TRBV12-3 or TRBV12-4 to TRBJ2-7; D is unclear. Trimming stripped 6 bases from V and 4 bases from J, with 16 bases between. CDR3 length: 14 residues. The CDR3 here is CASSFSPNPYEQYF. The CDR3 DNA reads TGTGCCAGCAGCTTTTCACCCAACCCTTACGAGCAGTACTTC.

This clonotype was seen at least ten times. V gene TRBV29-1 combines with J gene TRBJ1-1; tentatively, D is TRBD1 (5 bases). The CDR3 contains 12 residues. Germline-derived CDR1 and CDR2 are SQVTM and ANQGSEA. V lost 4 bases and J lost 1, with 7 bases in between. The CDR3 nucleotides are TGCAGCGTTGGCAGGGCGAACACTGAAGCTTTCTTT. This gives the protein CSVGRANTEAFF.

At least ten counts were recorded for this clonotype. The chain couples TRBV29-1 to TRBJ2-1; 13 bases agree with TRBD2. Germline CDR1 is SQVTM and CDR2 is ANQGSEA. The CDR3 is 13 residues long. V shed 7 bases and J 6 bases; nucleotides not matched to a gene: 3. CDR3 bases: TGCAGCGCCGGACTAGCGGGAGTCAATGAGCAGTTCTTC. It yields the protein CSAGLAGVNEQFF.

This clonotype was observed at least ten times. The genes are TRBV2 and TRBJ2-1, with 11 nucleotides matching TRBD2. This CDR3 has 19 residues. Germline CDR1 and CDR2: SNHLY and FYNNEI. The V gene end was trimmed by 6 bases and the J gene end by 0 bases; junction bases not matched to a gene: 13. The CDR3 loop reads CASSNEPGLAVSSYNEQFF. CDR3 nucleotide sequence: TGTGCCAGCAGCAATGAACCGGGACTAGCGGTGAGCTCCTACAATGAGCAGTTCTTC.

Notes on this clonotype: A much more abundant neighbour one base away suggests this may be a read error. The J gene is TRBJ2-1, the V gene TRBV12-3 or TRBV12-4; 7 bases map to TRBD1. The CDR3 totals 15 residues. The CDR3 loop is CARSLWDSTYNEQFF. As DNA, the CDR3 is TGTGCCCGCAGTTTATGGGACAGTACCTACAATGAGCAGTTCTTC.